This T cell receptor beta chain stems from a study of T cell repertoires in cytomegalovirus infection. The wider study: Evidence of both CMV infection and a matching HLA type came from public TCR beta signatures.

Whole-study findings and limits: It was HLA-C-restricted CMV-specific TCR beta clonotypes that dominated the response ex vivo.

A remark on this clonotype: What it recognizes is unknown.

In TCRdb, the reads were re-called with MiXCR into one record per CDR3 protein. The sample carries 450,000 to 600,000 distinct CDR3 sequences, under 45% recorded once. The J segment lost 4 bases and the V segment lost 5 bases, leaving 3 bases of the junction unmatched. The CDR3 runs 15 residues. Germline V gene data show CDR1 as SGHTA and CDR2 as FQGNSA. This chain uses TRBV7-2 with TRBJ2-3; 13 nucleotides line up with TRBD2. This specimen was cultured PBMCs, taken from culture after CMV antigen stimulation. The clonotype comes from a human donor in good health (CMV status not recorded). Some clones in this sample may be carry-over from other donors' samples. CDR3 residues: CASSKLAGGPDTQYF. Here the CDR3 DNA reads TGTGCCAGCAGCAAACTAGCGGGAGGGCCAGATACGCAGTATTTT.